The 13 T cell receptor beta chains in this list originate from one sample, sequenced in a study of somatic mutations in cytotoxic T cells in rheumatoid arthritis. TCRdb's copy holds only in-frame clones and misses some; the assay was immunoSEQ multiplex PCR. Here the sample spans about 17,000 clones, roughly 80% being singletons. The sample consisted of CD8+ T cells sorted from blood. The receptor source for this set is an adult with rheumatoid arthritis.

The chain couples TRBV14 to TRBJ1-2, with 8 bases aligning to TRBD1. V gave up 5 bases and J gave up 5 bases; unmatched junction bases: 4. There are 13 residues in the CDR3. Germline V gives CDR1 SGHDN, CDR2 FVKESK. The CDR3 region is CASSFGQGYGYTF. The CDR3 DNA is TGTGCCAGCAGCTTCGGACAGGGATATGGCTACACCTTC.

This clone was detected only once. CDR3 coding DNA: TGTGCCAGCAGTTACTTAGGGGGCGGGTCACCCCTCCACTTT. Translating it yields CASSYLGGGSPLHF. The rearrangement joins TRBV6-6 to TRBJ1-6; TRBD1 agrees at 7 bases. Trimming cost V 1 base and J 10 bases; bases outside gene matches: 4. The V gene's germline CDR1 is MNHNY and CDR2 SVGAGI (reference sequence). The CDR3 extends over 14 amino acids.

This rearrangement joins TRBV13 to TRBJ1-1; weak D call: TRBD1 (6 bases). With 8 bases removed from V and 8 bases from J, the gap between germline ends came to 12 bases. The CDR3 is 11 amino acids. Looked up from germline, CDR1 is PRHDT and CDR2 is FYEKMQ (reference sequence). This CDR3 is CASYFGGEAFF. CDR3 nucleotide sequence: TGTGCCAGCTACTTCGGGGGCGAAGCTTTCTTT.

V usage is TRBV29-1 and J usage is TRBJ1-2, with D possibly TRBD1 on 5 matching bases. CDR1 is SQVTM and CDR2 is ANQGSEA in the germline V gene. The V gene lost 7 bases and the J gene lost 3 bases, with 18 bases spanning the gap. This CDR3 is built from 14 residues. The DNA of the CDR3 is TGCAGCGCCTTTGGGGGACTTTGGGACTATGGCTACACCTTC. Its translation: CSAFGGLWDYGYTF.

This clone was seen a single time. The chain links TRBV5-1 to TRBJ1-2; D is uncertain. CDR1 and CDR2 (germline): SGHRS, YFSETQ. The V end lost 2 bases, the J end lost 8 bases, and 13 bases lay between the germline ends. This CDR3 is 13 amino acids long. The CDR3 loop is CASSFVTRRGYTF. The CDR3 DNA is TGCGCCAGCAGCTTTGTCACGAGGCGAGGCTACACCTTC.

The chain links TRBV4-1 to TRBJ1-1; 7 bases line up with TRBD1. CDR3 length equals 14 residues. Losses at the gene ends were 0 bases for V and 7 bases for J; bases not matched to a gene: 5. From germline, CDR1 is MGHRA and CDR2 YSYEKL. CDR3: CASSQDTGEVEAFF. Written as DNA, the CDR3 is TGCGCCAGCAGCCAAGACACAGGGGAGGTTGAAGCTTTCTTT.

V usage is TRBV10-2 and J usage is TRBJ1-6; no clear D. This CDR3 has 14 residues. The V and J ends lost 5 bases and 6 bases respectively, with 11 bases between them. The germline CDR1 and CDR2 sequences are WSHSY and SAAADI. CDR3 coding DNA: TGCGCCAGCAGTAACCTACTGATTAATTCACCCCTCCACTTT. Translating gives CASSNLLINSPLHF.

Only a few counts were recorded for this clone. This chain uses TRBV13 with TRBJ2-7; D call uncertain. Germline assignment: CDR1 PRHDT and CDR2 FYEKMQ (reference sequence). The V gene lost 5 bases and the J gene lost 2 bases, with 10 bases spanning the gap. CDR3 size: 13 residues. CDR3 region: CASSPGGTYEQYF. CDR3 nucleotide sequence: TGTGCCAGCAGCCCCGGCGGAACCTACGAGCAGTACTTC.

The gene calls are TRBV5-6 and TRBJ1-2; D is perhaps TRBD1 (5 bases). The germline CDR1 and CDR2 sequences are SGHDT and YYEEEE. CDR3 length: 15 amino acids. The ends were cut back, 3 bases at V and 0 bases at J, with 12 bases in the middle. This CDR3 reads CASSSWGGANYGYTF. The DNA for the CDR3 is TGTGCCAGCAGCTCGTGGGGGGGGGCTAACTATGGCTACACCTTC.

The chain couples TRBV9 to TRBJ2-7; 9 bases line up with TRBD1. This CDR3 is built from 15 residues. The germline V gene has CDR1 SGDLS and CDR2 YYNGEE. Germline trimming cut 4 bases from V and 0 bases from J; bases unmatched to any gene: 5. The CDR3 DNA reads TGTGCCAGCAGCATCGGGACAGGGAGCTCCTACGAGCAGTACTTC. Its protein product is CASSIGTGSSYEQYF. The variable domain in full, completed from reference TRBV9 and TRBJ2-7, reads DSGVTQTPKHLITATGQRVTLRCSPRSGDLSVYWYQQSLDQGLQFLIQYYNGEERAKGNILERFSAQQFPDLHSELNLSSLELGDSALYFCASSIGTGSSYEQYFGPGTRLTVT.

The chain couples TRBV4-2 to TRBJ2-5, with a possible D match to TRBD2 (5 bases). V was pared by 10 bases and J by 4 bases, with 10 bases between. The CDR3 is 11 residues long. CDR1 LGHNA and CDR2 YNFKEQ come from the germline V gene. CDR3 DNA sequence: TGTGCCACCGGTGGAGGAGAGACCCAGTACTTC. The encoded protein is CATGGGETQYF.

In regard to this clone: The same CDR3 also results from other DNA sequences found in this sample. This chain uses TRBV12-2 with TRBJ1-5; the table's D call TRBD1 went unverified against the DNA. TRBV12-2 is labeled a pseudogene. CDR3 length: 17 residues. CDR3 protein: CASRLGGARDRAQPQHF. DNA of the CDR3: TGTGCAAGTCGCCTAGGGGGGGCCCGGGACAGGGCGCAGCCCCAGCATTTT.

J is TRBJ2-7 and V is TRBV5-5; D may correspond to TRBD1 or TRBD2 (5 bases each). Trimming took 4 bases from V and 7 from J, leaving 21 bases between them. The CDR3 has 15 residues. The germline CDR1 and CDR2 sequences are SGHKS and YYEKEE (reference sequence). The CDR3 DNA reads as TGTGCCAGCAGCCACCGACGGGACCCTTTGGATGAGCAGTACTTC. Translated: CASSHRRDPLDEQYF.